This T cell receptor beta chain was documented in a study of T-cell memory formation after mild COVID-19 (dated by TCRdb to the early 2020s). With respect to the entire study: TCR sequence clusters from the two donors were found to be largely donor specific. In a couple of donors, T-cell clones that expanded and contracted after mild COVID-19 were tracked by sequencing TCRalpha and TCRbeta repertoires over time. Two young, previously healthy adult volunteers made up the cohort, one male and one female. General conclusions and limits of the study: Contracting CD4+ clones turned up mainly in the CM and EM memory subsets, whereas EMRA was where CD8+ clones were enriched. Some responding clones were detected in pre-infection memory, suggesting pre-existing cross-reactive memory T cells joined the SARS-CoV-2 response. Whether the second-wave clones peaking on day 37 were SARS-CoV-2 specific was not confirmed. The study covered only two mild cases, and larger cohorts including severe cases with pre-infection samples were considered necessary. Balanced CD4/CD8 phenotypes were observed for clones contracting from day 15 to 85, whereas a bias towards CD4+ was observed for a second wave of clones expanding from day 15 to 37.

Sequenced on an Illumina NovaSeq 6000. TCRalpha and TCRbeta cDNA libraries were constructed by 5'RACE with constant-segment primers, with sample barcodes and unique molecular identifiers being introduced. RNA was extracted from every sample with Trizol reagent. Amplification of the libraries took two PCR steps, and the second step added a second sample barcode plus Illumina TruSeq adapters. Sequencing of the libraries was done on an Illumina NovaSeq, producing 2 x 150 bp paired-end reads. Processing in the source paper ran as follows. The reads were demultiplexed and collapsed into UMI-guided consensus sequences using migec v1.2.7. Using mixcr v2.1.11, UMI consensuses were aligned to TRA and TRB V and J templates and then assembled into clonotypes. A clonotype was counted as expanded or contracted only if both edgeR and NoisET called the change significant, with noise models trained on biological replicates. For edgeR calls, a false discovery rate-adjusted p below 0.01 and a log2 fold-change threshold of 1 were applied. PCA with hierarchical clustering of max-normalized trajectories of the 1000 most abundant clonotypes was used as exploratory dynamics analysis. Separately sequenced CD4+ and CD8+ repertoires were used to assign the CD4 or CD8 phenotype of responding clones. Clones were called with MiXCR by TCRdb after fastp trimmed the public reads at Q25, and only in-frame beta chains were retained. Rows merge per CDR3 protein into single entries with the most common DNA and genes. These V and J calls originate from TCRdb's pipeline instead of the authors' own analysis. Counted in this sample were roughly 580,000 distinct CDR3 sequences; about a sixth of them appeared once. About 11% of the sample comes from the top ten.

Concerning this clonotype: The clone's antigen remains unknown. One base away there is no much larger clone; base qualities are not given.

Ficoll-Paque density gradient centrifugation was the method used to isolate PBMCs. CDR1 MNHNY and CDR2 SVGAGI were looked up in the germline V gene (reference sequence). The CDR3 runs 14 amino acids, cysteine and phenylalanine included. Just CDR3 DNA is preserved here, 42 bases in frame from base 1. V and J are truncated by 5 bases and 6 bases respectively, leaving an intervening sequence of 16 bases. The TCR was taken from an adult woman who had mild COVID-19 (a few samples of this study predate the infection). The sample titles of this study are shuffled in the database, so cell type and time point are left out; the donor was told from shared clones. The chain is assembled from TRBV6-6 and TRBJ2-5; no D gene call is confident. The material sequenced was PBMCs or a T cell subset sorted from them (not recorded which). In nucleotide form, the sequence is TGTGCCAGCAGTCACATTTCGTGGGCAAAGACCCAGTACTTC. Its translation reads: CASSHISWAKTQYF.